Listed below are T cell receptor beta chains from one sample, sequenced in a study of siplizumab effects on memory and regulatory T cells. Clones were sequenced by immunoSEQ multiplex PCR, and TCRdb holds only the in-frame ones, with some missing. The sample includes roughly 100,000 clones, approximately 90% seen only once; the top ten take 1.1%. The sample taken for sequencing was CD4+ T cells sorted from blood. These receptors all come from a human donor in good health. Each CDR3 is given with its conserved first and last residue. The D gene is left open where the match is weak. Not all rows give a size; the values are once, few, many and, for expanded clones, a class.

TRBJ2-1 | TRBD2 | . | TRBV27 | CASSFYLPSGSLNEQFF | TGTGCCAGCAGTTTCTATCTCCCTAGCGGGAGTCTCAATGAGCAGTTCTTC
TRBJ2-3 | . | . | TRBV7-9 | CASSPNVRFKYF | TGTGCCAGCAGCCCGAATGTACGGTTTAAGTATTTT
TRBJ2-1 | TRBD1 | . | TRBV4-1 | CASSQVGTGVNEQFF | TGCGCCAGCAGCCAAGTAGGGACAGGGGTCAATGAGCAGTTCTTC
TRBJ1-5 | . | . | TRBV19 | CASSTELHQPQHF | TGTGCCAGTAGTACAGAATTACATCAGCCCCAGCATTTT
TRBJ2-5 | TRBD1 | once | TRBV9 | CASSVDRGETQYF | TGTGCCAGCAGCGTAGACAGGGGTGAGACCCAGTACTTC
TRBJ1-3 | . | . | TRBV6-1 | CASSGGRTSGNTIYF | TGTGCCAGCAGTGGTGGACGGACATCTGGAAACACCATATATTTT
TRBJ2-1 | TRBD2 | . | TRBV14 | CASSQDGGLAGGSSYNEQFF | TGTGCCAGCAGCCAAGATGGGGGACTAGCGGGAGGAAGCTCCTACAATGAGCAGTTCTTC
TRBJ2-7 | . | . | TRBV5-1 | CASSLVVGLNEQYF | TGCGCCAGCAGCTTGGTAGTGGGACTCAACGAGCAGTACTTC
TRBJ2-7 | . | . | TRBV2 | CASRAGSYEQYF | TGTGCCAGCAGGGCAGGGAGCTACGAGCAGTACTTC
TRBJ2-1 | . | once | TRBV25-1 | CASSLQGRNEQFF | TGTGCCAGCAGTTTGCAGGGGCGGAATGAGCAGTTCTTC